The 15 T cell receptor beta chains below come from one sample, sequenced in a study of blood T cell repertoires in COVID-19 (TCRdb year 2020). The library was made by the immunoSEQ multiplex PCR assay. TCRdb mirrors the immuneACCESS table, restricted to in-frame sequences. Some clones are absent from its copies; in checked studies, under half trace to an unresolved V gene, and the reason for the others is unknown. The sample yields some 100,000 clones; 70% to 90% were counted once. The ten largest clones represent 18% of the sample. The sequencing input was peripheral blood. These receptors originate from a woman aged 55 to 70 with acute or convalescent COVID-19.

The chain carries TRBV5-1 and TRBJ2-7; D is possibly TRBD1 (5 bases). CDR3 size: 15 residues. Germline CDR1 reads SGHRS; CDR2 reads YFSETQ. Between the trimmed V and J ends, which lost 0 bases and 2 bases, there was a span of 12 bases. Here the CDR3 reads CASSLGADTTYEQYF. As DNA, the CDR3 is TGCGCCAGCAGCTTGGGCGCGGACACTACCTACGAGCAGTACTTC.

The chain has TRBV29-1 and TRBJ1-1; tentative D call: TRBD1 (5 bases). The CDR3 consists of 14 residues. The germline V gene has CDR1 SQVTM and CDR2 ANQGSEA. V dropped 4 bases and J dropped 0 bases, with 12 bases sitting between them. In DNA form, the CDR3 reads TGCAGCGTTGGGGAAGGGGCCCTGAACACTGAAGCTTTCTTT. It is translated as CSVGEGALNTEAFF.

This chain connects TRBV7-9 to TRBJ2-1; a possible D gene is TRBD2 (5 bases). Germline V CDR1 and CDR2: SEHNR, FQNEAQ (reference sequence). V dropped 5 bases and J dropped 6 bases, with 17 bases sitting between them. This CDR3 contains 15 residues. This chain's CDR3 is CASSLGPGKLNEQFF. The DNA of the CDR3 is TGTGCCAGCAGCCTTGGGCCGGGGAAGCTCAATGAGCAGTTCTTC.

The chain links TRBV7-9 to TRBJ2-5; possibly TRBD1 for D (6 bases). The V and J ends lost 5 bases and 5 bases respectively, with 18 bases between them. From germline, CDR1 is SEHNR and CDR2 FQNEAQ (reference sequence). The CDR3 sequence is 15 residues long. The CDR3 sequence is CASSISGTLGETQYF. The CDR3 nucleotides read TGTGCCAGCAGCATATCCGGGACACTCGGGGAGACCCAGTACTTC. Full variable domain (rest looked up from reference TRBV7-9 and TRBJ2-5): DTGVSQNPRHKITKRGQNVTFRCDPISEHNRLYWYRQTLGQGPEFLTYFQNEAQLEKSRLLSDRFSAERPKGSFSTLEIQRTEQGDSAMYLCASSISGTLGETQYFGPGTRLLVL.

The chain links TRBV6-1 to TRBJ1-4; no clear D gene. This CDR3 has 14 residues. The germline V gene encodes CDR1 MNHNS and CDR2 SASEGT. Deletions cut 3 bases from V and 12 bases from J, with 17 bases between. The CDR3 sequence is CASSDLREKEELFF. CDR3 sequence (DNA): TGTGCCAGCAGTGACCTAAGAGAGAAGGAGGAACTGTTTTTT.

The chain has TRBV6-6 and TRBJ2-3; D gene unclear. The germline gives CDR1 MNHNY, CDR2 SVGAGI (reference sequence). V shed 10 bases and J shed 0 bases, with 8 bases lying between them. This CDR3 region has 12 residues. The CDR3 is CATSRSTDTQYF. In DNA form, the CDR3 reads TGTGCCACTTCTAGAAGCACAGATACGCAGTATTTT.

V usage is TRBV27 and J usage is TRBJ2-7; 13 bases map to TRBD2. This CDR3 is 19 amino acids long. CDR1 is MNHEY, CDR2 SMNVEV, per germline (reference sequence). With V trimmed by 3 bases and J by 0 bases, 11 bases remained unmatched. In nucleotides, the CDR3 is TGTGCCAGCAGTTTCGGGACTAGCGGGATTGGGGGAAGCTCCTACGAGCAGTACTTC. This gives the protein CASSFGTSGIGGSSYEQYF.

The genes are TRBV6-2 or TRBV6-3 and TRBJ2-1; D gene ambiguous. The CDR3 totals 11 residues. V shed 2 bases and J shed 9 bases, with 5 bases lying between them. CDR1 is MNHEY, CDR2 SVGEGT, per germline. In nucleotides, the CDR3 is TGTGCCAGCAGTTACGCGCGTGAGCAGTTCTTC. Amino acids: CASSYAREQFF.

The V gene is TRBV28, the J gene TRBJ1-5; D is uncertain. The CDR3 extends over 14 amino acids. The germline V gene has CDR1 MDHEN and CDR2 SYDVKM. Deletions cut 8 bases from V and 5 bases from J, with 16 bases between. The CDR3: CASEGNNNYQPQHF. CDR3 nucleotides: TGTGCCAGCGAGGGCAATAATAATTATCAGCCCCAGCATTTT.

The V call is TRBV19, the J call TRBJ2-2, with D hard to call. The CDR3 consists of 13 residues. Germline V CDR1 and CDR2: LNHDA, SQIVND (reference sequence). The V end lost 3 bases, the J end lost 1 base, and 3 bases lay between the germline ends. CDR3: CASSILNTGELFF. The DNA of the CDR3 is TGTGCCAGTAGTATTCTGAACACCGGGGAGCTGTTTTTT. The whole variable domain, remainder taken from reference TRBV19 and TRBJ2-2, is DGGITQSPKYLFRKEGQNVTLSCEQNLNHDAMYWYRQDPGQGLRLIYYSQIVNDFQKGDIAEGYSVSREKKESFPLTVTSAQKNPTAFYLCASSILNTGELFFGEGSRLTVL.

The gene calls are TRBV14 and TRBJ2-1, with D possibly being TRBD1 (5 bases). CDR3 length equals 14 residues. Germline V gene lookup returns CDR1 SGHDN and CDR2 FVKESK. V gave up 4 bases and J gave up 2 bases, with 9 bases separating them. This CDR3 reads CASSPQTAYNEQFF. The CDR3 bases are TGTGCCAGCAGCCCGCAGACAGCCTACAATGAGCAGTTCTTC.

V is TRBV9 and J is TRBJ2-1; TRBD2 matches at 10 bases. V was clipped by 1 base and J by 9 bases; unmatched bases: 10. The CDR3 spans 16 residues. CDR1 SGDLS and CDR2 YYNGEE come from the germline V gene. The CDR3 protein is CASSVRSSGRGGEQFF. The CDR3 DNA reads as TGTGCCAGCAGCGTACGGTCTAGCGGGAGAGGGGGTGAGCAGTTCTTC. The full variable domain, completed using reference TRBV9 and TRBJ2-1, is DSGVTQTPKHLITATGQRVTLRCSPRSGDLSVYWYQQSLDQGLQFLIQYYNGEERAKGNILERFSAQQFPDLHSELNLSSLELGDSALYFCASSVRSSGRGGEQFFGPGTRLTVL.

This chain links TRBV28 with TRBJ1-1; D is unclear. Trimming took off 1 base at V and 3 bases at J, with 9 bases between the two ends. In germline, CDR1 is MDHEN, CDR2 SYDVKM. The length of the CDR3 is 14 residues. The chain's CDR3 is CASSLYRGYTEAFF. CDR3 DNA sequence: TGTGCCAGCAGTTTATACCGAGGGTACACTGAAGCTTTCTTT.

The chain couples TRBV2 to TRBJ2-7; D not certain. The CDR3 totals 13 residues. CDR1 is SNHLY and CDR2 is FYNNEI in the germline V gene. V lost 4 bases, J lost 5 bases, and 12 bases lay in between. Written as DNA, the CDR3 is TGTGCCAGCAGTGTAGAGATGGGCCACGAGCAGTACTTC. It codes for CASSVEMGHEQYF.

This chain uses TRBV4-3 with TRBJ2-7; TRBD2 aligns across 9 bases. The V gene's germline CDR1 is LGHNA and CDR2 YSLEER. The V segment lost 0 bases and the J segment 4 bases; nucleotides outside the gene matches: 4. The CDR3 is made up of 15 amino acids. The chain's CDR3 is CASSQEYSGSYEQYF. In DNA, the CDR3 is TGCGCCAGCAGCCAAGAGTATAGCGGGAGTTACGAGCAGTACTTC.